These T cell receptor beta chains were read from a single sample in a study of CD8 T cells in Susac syndrome. TCRdb analysed the immunoSEQ multiplex PCR reads with MiXCR anew, one entry per CDR3 protein. The top ten clones hold 0.085% to 0.095% of a sample with 150,000 to 250,000 distinct CDR3 sequences, 90% to 95% of them seen once. The sequencing sample was made of CD4+ T cells from PBMCs. These receptors all stem from a human donor with multiple sclerosis. Both conserved end residues are part of each CDR3. D genes are given only for firm matches. Some rows have no size entry. The others give once, few or many, or a class for an expanded clone.

clone_size: -
v_call: TRBV7-2
j_call: TRBJ2-7
d_call: -
cdr3_aa: CASSLAAIAYEQYF
cdr3_nt: TGTGCCAGCAGCTTAGCGGCGATAGCCTACGAGCAGTACTTC

clone_size: -
v_call: TRBV14
j_call: TRBJ2-7
d_call: TRBD2
cdr3_aa: CASSQEWGGQQYF
cdr3_nt: TGTGCCAGCAGCCAAGAATGGGGGGGACAGCAGTACTTC

clone_size: few
v_call: TRBV12-3/TRBV12-4
j_call: TRBJ1-2
d_call: TRBD1
cdr3_aa: CASSFRGGYGYTF
cdr3_nt: TGTGCCAGCAGTTTCAGGGGGGGCTATGGCTACACCTTC

clone_size: -
v_call: TRBV3-1
j_call: TRBJ2-1
d_call: TRBD2
cdr3_aa: CASSLLGGGEYNEQFF
cdr3_nt: TGTGCCAGCAGCCTCCTGGGCGGGGGGGAATACAATGAGCAGTTCTTC

clone_size: -
v_call: TRBV20-1
j_call: TRBJ1-1
d_call: TRBD1
cdr3_aa: CSARTGRGWTEAFF
cdr3_nt: TGCAGTGCTAGAACAGGCAGGGGGTGGACTGAAGCTTTCTTT

clone_size: -
v_call: TRBV20-1
j_call: TRBJ1-1
d_call: TRBD1
cdr3_aa: CSARHRGGPEAFF
cdr3_nt: TGCAGTGCTAGGCACAGGGGTGGGCCTGAAGCTTTCTTT

clone_size: -
v_call: TRBV12-3/TRBV12-4
j_call: TRBJ2-7
d_call: -
cdr3_aa: CASSSRTREQYF
cdr3_nt: TGTGCCAGCAGTTCCAGGACACGAGAGCAGTACTTC

clone_size: -
v_call: TRBV5-1
j_call: TRBJ2-7
d_call: -
cdr3_aa: CASSSRGNRGEQYF
cdr3_nt: TGCGCCAGCAGCTCCAGGGGAAATCGAGGCGAGCAGTACTTC

clone_size: -
v_call: TRBV20-1
j_call: TRBJ2-1
d_call: TRBD2
cdr3_aa: CSARPGLAGYNEQFF
cdr3_nt: TGCAGTGCTAGACCTGGACTAGCGGGTTACAATGAGCAGTTCTTC

clone_size: -
v_call: TRBV29-1
j_call: TRBJ1-2
d_call: -
cdr3_aa: CSVVAQGDGYTF
cdr3_nt: TGCAGCGTTGTGGCTCAGGGAGATGGCTACACCTTC

clone_size: -
v_call: TRBV20-1
j_call: TRBJ2-7
d_call: -
cdr3_aa: CSARGISGQGSSYEQYF
cdr3_nt: TGCAGTGCTAGAGGGATCTCGGGGCAGGGGTCCTCCTACGAGCAGTACTTC

clone_size: -
v_call: TRBV30
j_call: TRBJ2-2
d_call: -
cdr3_aa: CAWRLMTNTGELFF
cdr3_nt: TGTGCCTGGAGGCTGATGACGAACACCGGGGAGCTGTTTTTT

clone_size: -
v_call: TRBV20-1
j_call: TRBJ2-7
d_call: -
cdr3_aa: CSTTHGAGYEQYF
cdr3_nt: TGCAGTACTACTCACGGGGCGGGCTACGAGCAGTACTTC

clone_size: -
v_call: TRBV9
j_call: TRBJ2-7
d_call: TRBD1
cdr3_aa: CASSVEGQGSEQYF
cdr3_nt: TGTGCCAGCAGCGTAGAGGGACAGGGTTCCGAGCAGTACTTC

clone_size: once
v_call: TRBV27
j_call: TRBJ2-7
d_call: -
cdr3_aa: CASSSSGFYEQYF
cdr3_nt: TGTGCCAGCAGTTCCTCTGGGTTCTACGAGCAGTACTTC

clone_size: once
v_call: TRBV20-1
j_call: TRBJ2-3
d_call: TRBD2
cdr3_aa: CSASSASGGSTDTQYF
cdr3_nt: TGCAGTGCTAGTTCCGCTAGCGGGGGGAGCACAGATACGCAGTATTTT

clone_size: -
v_call: TRBV3-1
j_call: TRBJ1-2
d_call: TRBD1
cdr3_aa: CASSPQGRIHTGYTF
cdr3_nt: TGTGCCAGCAGCCCACAGGGGCGGATCCATACTGGCTACACCTTC

clone_size: -
v_call: TRBV27
j_call: TRBJ1-1
d_call: -
cdr3_aa: CASSFSQGTEAFF
cdr3_nt: TGTGCCAGCAGTTTTTCCCAGGGCACTGAAGCTTTCTTT

clone_size: -
v_call: TRBV18
j_call: TRBJ2-7
d_call: TRBD1
cdr3_aa: CASTGDSYEQYF
cdr3_nt: TGTGCCAGCACAGGGGACTCCTACGAGCAGTACTTC

clone_size: -
v_call: TRBV20-1
j_call: TRBJ2-7
d_call: TRBD2
cdr3_aa: CSARNPLAGASYEQYF
cdr3_nt: TGCAGTGCTAGAAACCCACTAGCGGGAGCCTCCTACGAGCAGTACTTC

clone_size: -
v_call: TRBV6-4
j_call: TRBJ1-2
d_call: TRBD1
cdr3_aa: CASSEGTGQRGYTF
cdr3_nt: TGTGCCAGCAGTGAAGGGACAGGGCAAAGGGGCTACACCTTC

clone_size: -
v_call: TRBV24-1
j_call: TRBJ2-2
d_call: -
cdr3_aa: CATSDSGVNTGELFF
cdr3_nt: TGTGCCACCAGTGATTCGGGGGTTAACACCGGGGAGCTGTTTTTT

clone_size: -
v_call: TRBV4-1
j_call: TRBJ2-5
d_call: -
cdr3_aa: CASSQEGTSRGTQYF
cdr3_nt: TGCGCCAGCAGCCAAGAAGGGACCAGCCGTGGGACCCAGTACTTC

clone_size: once
v_call: TRBV20-1
j_call: TRBJ1-1
d_call: -
cdr3_aa: CSASRTVNTEAFF
cdr3_nt: TGCAGTGCTAGTAGGACAGTGAACACTGAAGCTTTCTTT

clone_size: -
v_call: TRBV19
j_call: TRBJ2-1
d_call: -
cdr3_aa: CASTAGDLVNEQFF
cdr3_nt: TGTGCCAGTACCGCTGGGGACTTAGTCAATGAGCAGTTCTTC

clone_size: -
v_call: TRBV24-1
j_call: TRBJ2-1
d_call: -
cdr3_aa: CATSGQLGGFDEQFF
cdr3_nt: TGTGCCACCAGTGGTCAACTCGGAGGGTTCGATGAGCAGTTCTTC

clone_size: -
v_call: TRBV20-1
j_call: TRBJ1-2
d_call: TRBD1
cdr3_aa: CSARFSGTGGYGYTF
cdr3_nt: TGCAGTGCTAGATTTTCCGGGACAGGGGGCTATGGCTACACCTTC

clone_size: -
v_call: TRBV20-1
j_call: TRBJ1-1
d_call: TRBD1
cdr3_aa: CSASKARQGWMNTEAFF
cdr3_nt: TGCAGTGCTAGTAAGGCCAGACAGGGGTGGATGAACACTGAAGCTTTCTTT

clone_size: -
v_call: TRBV6-1
j_call: TRBJ2-7
d_call: TRBD1
cdr3_aa: CASSEGLQGYEQYF
cdr3_nt: TGTGCCAGCAGTGAAGGGCTACAGGGGTACGAGCAGTACTTC

clone_size: -
v_call: TRBV12-3/TRBV12-4
j_call: TRBJ1-2
d_call: -
cdr3_aa: CASSSITSYTF
cdr3_nt: TGTGCCAGCAGTTCAATTACGAGCTACACCTTC

clone_size: -
v_call: TRBV28
j_call: TRBJ1-5
d_call: -
cdr3_aa: CASSSVVQPQHF
cdr3_nt: TGTGCCAGCAGTTCGGTTGTCCAGCCCCAGCATTTT

clone_size: -
v_call: TRBV3-1
j_call: TRBJ2-7
d_call: -
cdr3_aa: CASSRSASNEQYF
cdr3_nt: TGTGCCAGCAGCCGGTCGGCTTCGAACGAGCAGTACTTC

clone_size: -
v_call: TRBV2
j_call: TRBJ2-1
d_call: -
cdr3_aa: CASSVGRNGNEQFF
cdr3_nt: TGTGCCAGCAGTGTAGGCCGGAACGGCAATGAGCAGTTCTTC

clone_size: once
v_call: TRBV9
j_call: TRBJ1-5
d_call: -
cdr3_aa: CASSEWPDQPQHF
cdr3_nt: TGTGCCAGCAGCGAGTGGCCCGATCAGCCCCAGCATTTT

clone_size: -
v_call: TRBV7-9
j_call: TRBJ2-5
d_call: -
cdr3_aa: CASSLGTVRETQYF
cdr3_nt: TGTGCCAGCAGCTTGGGGACGGTCAGAGAGACCCAGTACTTC

clone_size: -
v_call: TRBV12-3/TRBV12-4
j_call: TRBJ2-2
d_call: -
cdr3_aa: CASRGPAGELFF
cdr3_nt: TGTGCCAGCCGGGGTCCTGCGGGGGAGCTGTTTTTT

clone_size: once
v_call: TRBV30
j_call: TRBJ1-1
d_call: -
cdr3_aa: CAWSVNGVSSEAFF
cdr3_nt: TGTGCCTGGAGTGTTAACGGGGTTTCTTCTGAAGCTTTCTTT

clone_size: -
v_call: TRBV27
j_call: TRBJ2-1
d_call: -
cdr3_aa: CATTPGTSYNEQFF
cdr3_nt: TGTGCCACCACCCCCGGGACATCTTACAATGAGCAGTTCTTC

clone_size: -
v_call: TRBV5-1
j_call: TRBJ2-6
d_call: -
cdr3_aa: CASSGHHSGANVLTF
cdr3_nt: TGCGCCAGCAGTGGTCACCACTCTGGGGCCAACGTCCTGACTTTC

clone_size: -
v_call: TRBV13
j_call: TRBJ1-5
d_call: -
cdr3_aa: CASSYRQSNQPQHF
cdr3_nt: TGTGCCAGCAGCTACCGACAGAGCAATCAGCCCCAGCATTTT

clone_size: few
v_call: TRBV5-1
j_call: TRBJ2-5
d_call: -
cdr3_aa: CASSLGGQETQYF
cdr3_nt: TGTGCCAGCAGTTTAGGGGGCCAAGAGACCCAGTACTTC

clone_size: -
v_call: TRBV19
j_call: TRBJ1-2
d_call: TRBD1
cdr3_aa: CATTQPGTGYGYTF
cdr3_nt: TGTGCCACCACCCAGCCAGGGACAGGATATGGCTACACCTTC

clone_size: -
v_call: TRBV7-2
j_call: TRBJ2-3
d_call: -
cdr3_aa: CASSRTSQGTDTQYF
cdr3_nt: TGTGCCAGCAGTAGGACCTCTCAAGGCACAGATACGCAGTATTTT

clone_size: -
v_call: TRBV15
j_call: TRBJ1-5
d_call: -
cdr3_aa: CATSRGGINNQPQHF
cdr3_nt: TGTGCCACCAGCAGAGGAGGGATTAACAATCAGCCCCAGCATTTT

clone_size: once
v_call: TRBV10-1
j_call: TRBJ2-3
d_call: -
cdr3_aa: CASSESYRMPTDTQYF
cdr3_nt: TGCGCCAGCAGTGAGTCGTACAGAATGCCCACAGATACGCAGTATTTT

clone_size: -
v_call: TRBV30
j_call: TRBJ1-1
d_call: -
cdr3_aa: CAWSVRGKANTEAFF
cdr3_nt: TGTGCCTGGAGTGTACGAGGGAAGGCTAACACTGAAGCTTTCTTT

clone_size: -
v_call: TRBV5-1
j_call: TRBJ1-4
d_call: -
cdr3_aa: CASSLGSSNEKLFF
cdr3_nt: TGCGCCAGCAGCTTGGGAAGCAGTAATGAAAAACTGTTTTTT

clone_size: -
v_call: TRBV27
j_call: TRBJ1-1
d_call: -
cdr3_aa: CASATGRRDTEAFF
cdr3_nt: TGTGCCAGCGCAACAGGGCGGCGGGACACTGAAGCTTTCTTT

clone_size: -
v_call: TRBV12-3/TRBV12-4
j_call: TRBJ2-7
d_call: -
cdr3_aa: CASSLSGPSSYEQYF
cdr3_nt: TGTGCCAGCAGTTTATCAGGTCCTTCCTCCTACGAGCAGTACTTC

clone_size: -
v_call: TRBV6-5
j_call: TRBJ2-7
d_call: -
cdr3_aa: CASRRDSHYEQYF
cdr3_nt: TGTGCCAGCAGGCGGGACAGCCACTACGAGCAGTACTTC

clone_size: -
v_call: TRBV20-1
j_call: TRBJ2-1
d_call: -
cdr3_aa: CSAPAHSSEQFF
cdr3_nt: TGCAGTGCCCCCGCACACTCTAGTGAGCAGTTCTTC

clone_size: -
v_call: TRBV7-9
j_call: TRBJ2-3
d_call: -
cdr3_aa: CASSLGLASSTDTQYF
cdr3_nt: TGTGCCAGCAGCCTAGGCTTGGCGTCTAGCACAGATACGCAGTATTTT

clone_size: once
v_call: TRBV20-1
j_call: TRBJ1-4
d_call: TRBD1
cdr3_aa: CSASNPGQGAEKLFF
cdr3_nt: TGCAGTGCTTCGAATCCGGGACAGGGGGCGGAAAAACTGTTTTTT